The following is a T cell receptor beta chain sequence with its context. This clone was counted only a few times. This clone's antigen is unknown. No qualities accompany the bases; no much larger clone lies one base away. These data originate in a study of a mutant IDH1 vaccine in newly diagnosed glioma (dated by TCRdb to the early 2020s). In terms of the full investigation: Vaccination was initiated 4-6 weeks after radiotherapy alone, or concurrently with temozolomide cycles in the chemotherapy-containing groups. Of the roughly 32 patients who were treated, approximately 60% were male and about 40% were female, and the mean age was approximately 40 years. Visit V12 was the week-35 safety follow-up and visit V13 was the week-47 end of study. Peripheral blood was drawn at six visits: V03 (baseline), V05, V07, V10, V12 and V13. Before enrollment, patients had received standard therapy of radiotherapy alone, temozolomide alone, or radiochemotherapy with temozolomide; most received the combination. Longitudinal TCRB deep sequencing was done for 25 to 30 treated patients, wherever samples were available for exploratory analyses. The paper's findings and limits, for the study overall: Pseudoprogression seemed to be unrelated to changes in the top peripheral T cell clonotypes found by TCRB sequencing. Immune responses induced by the vaccine were seen in over 80% of patients across multiple MHC alleles. Selection of PBMC samples for TCRB deep sequencing was based on availability. The authors noted that analyses of patient blood samples could not be reproduced because of sample limitations.

Looking up the germline V gene yields CDR1 MNHEY and CDR2 SVGAGI. V and J lose 0 bases and 5 bases, and a span of 2 bases separates them. The CDR3 measures 13 amino acids from cysteine to phenylalanine. Only the CDR3 portion is preserved as DNA: 39 bases, with reading frame beginning at the first base. The library was produced with the immunoSEQ multiplex PCR assay. Rearranged TCR beta chain sequences were amplified with the hsTCRB Kit following the manufacturer's protocol. TCRB libraries were sequenced on an Illumina MiSeq. The original pipeline was this. The kit vendor's proprietary platform handled demultiplexing, trimming and gene mapping. As stored in TCRdb, this immuneACCESS dataset retains in-frame rearrangements with V and J assigned. A fraction of the clones does not appear; measured against another copy, unresolved V genes explain less than half of the discrepancy, and the remainder lacks a known reason. The V and J calls and clone size were taken over from that table, and D and trimming were inferred from the DNA. The table for this sample lists tens of thousands of clones; less than 70% of them were counted only once. The ten largest make up more than 4.5% of the sample.

Reading the label with the study, this specimen's time point is: week 47, end of study. A 20-mer mutant IDH1 peptide at 300 micrograms in Montanide made up each vaccine dose, which was injected subcutaneously together with topical imiquimod. Across visits V03 through V10, patients got a total of eight vaccinations, given in weeks 1, 3, 5, 7, 11, 15, 19 and 23. All donors had newly diagnosed IDH1-mutant astrocytomas of WHO grade 3 or 4 that showed loss of nuclear ATRX. The samples were drawn from NOA16, a multicentre, single-arm, open-label phase I trial in Germany that tested a mutant IDH1 peptide vaccine in humans for the first time. Genomic DNA for TCRB sequencing was extracted from EDTA blood using the DNeasy Blood and Tissue Kit.

The receptor was derived from a man aged 35-49 years with glioma. Some clones in this sample may be carry-over from other donors' samples. Recombination joined TRBV6-5 with TRBJ1-6; there is no confident call for the D gene. Sequencing was performed on peripheral blood mononuclear cells (PBMCs), taken from a glioma patient whose treatment included an IDH1 peptide vaccine. The DNA sequence is given as TGTGCCAGCAGTTACTCTGATAATTCACCCCTCCACTTT. It translates to CASSYSDNSPLHF.